The rows below give T cell receptor beta chains drawn from one sample of a study of blood T cells in healthy people across ages. TCRdb re-analysed the 5' RACE reads in MiXCR, keeping a single row per CDR3 protein. The sample holds approximately 780,000 distinct CDR3 sequences; approximately 24% are singletons and the top ten take about 3%. These data also formed part of another study, on T cells of mothers and their children.

The sample was blood. All receptors come from a boy aged 10-17 years in good health. Both conserved end residues are part of each CDR3. Fields, in order: V gene, J gene, D gene, clone size, CDR3 DNA, CDR3 protein. A D gene is named only where the DNA matches it firmly. Clone size is stated in some rows and not others, as once, few, many or a class when expanded.

v_call: TRBV20-1
j_call: TRBJ2-7
d_call: -
clone_size: few
cdr3_nt: TGCAGTGTAAGGGGGACGACTCGCTACGAGCAGTACTTC
cdr3_aa: CSVRGTTRYEQYF

v_call: TRBV11-2
j_call: TRBJ2-3
d_call: -
clone_size: -
cdr3_nt: TGTGCCAGCAGCTCCAGCCGACCTAGCACAGATACGCAGTATTTT
cdr3_aa: CASSSSRPSTDTQYF

v_call: TRBV29-1
j_call: TRBJ2-1
d_call: -
clone_size: few
cdr3_nt: TGCAGCGTCCAGCTCTTATCCTACAATGAGCAGTTCTTC
cdr3_aa: CSVQLLSYNEQFF

v_call: TRBV9
j_call: TRBJ2-5
d_call: -
clone_size: few
cdr3_nt: TGTGCCAGCGGATCTCGGGGGATCGAGACCCAGTACTTC
cdr3_aa: CASGSRGIETQYF

v_call: TRBV5-1
j_call: TRBJ1-3
d_call: -
clone_size: -
cdr3_nt: TGCGCCAGCAGCTTACCCAGGACCCCTGGAAACACCATATATTTT
cdr3_aa: CASSLPRTPGNTIYF

v_call: TRBV5-1
j_call: TRBJ2-1
d_call: TRBD1
clone_size: few
cdr3_nt: TGCGCCAGCAGCTTGGCCACGGGACAGGGGGTCAATGAGCAGTTCTTC
cdr3_aa: CASSLATGQGVNEQFF

v_call: TRBV5-1
j_call: TRBJ2-5
d_call: -
clone_size: -
cdr3_nt: TGCGCCAGCAGCTTGGGCTCACTGACATCTCAAGAGACCCAGTACTTC
cdr3_aa: CASSLGSLTSQETQYF

v_call: TRBV4-1
j_call: TRBJ1-5
d_call: -
clone_size: -
cdr3_nt: TGCGCCAGCAGCTCACAAGCCGGGAACCAGCCCCAGCATTTT
cdr3_aa: CASSSQAGNQPQHF

v_call: TRBV5-1
j_call: TRBJ2-2
d_call: -
clone_size: -
cdr3_nt: TGCGCCAGCAGCTTGGCCGATAGGAACACCGGGGAGCTGTTTTTT
cdr3_aa: CASSLADRNTGELFF

v_call: TRBV14
j_call: TRBJ2-3
d_call: -
clone_size: -
cdr3_nt: TGTGCCAGCAGCCAGGCCGGACCGAGATCGACGCAGTATTTT
cdr3_aa: CASSQAGPRSTQYF

v_call: TRBV5-1
j_call: TRBJ2-7
d_call: -
clone_size: few
cdr3_nt: TGCGCCAGCAGCACCGGGTCAGCTTCCTACGAGCAGTACTTC
cdr3_aa: CASSTGSASYEQYF

v_call: TRBV2
j_call: TRBJ1-5
d_call: TRBD1
clone_size: few
cdr3_nt: TGTGCCAGCATTCTGGACAGGAATAGCAATCAGCCCCAGCATTTT
cdr3_aa: CASILDRNSNQPQHF

v_call: TRBV6-1
j_call: TRBJ2-2
d_call: -
clone_size: -
cdr3_nt: TGTGCCAGCAGTGCAGGGTTCACCGGGGAGCTGTTTTTT
cdr3_aa: CASSAGFTGELFF

v_call: TRBV7-9
j_call: TRBJ1-1
d_call: -
clone_size: few
cdr3_nt: TGTGCCAGCGGTAGATGGGGGCCGGACAGCCGAGACACTGAAGCTTTCTTT
cdr3_aa: CASGRWGPDSRDTEAFF

v_call: TRBV6-5
j_call: TRBJ2-3
d_call: -
clone_size: -
cdr3_nt: TGTGCCAGCAAAGACAGAGGAGCAGATACGCAGTATTTT
cdr3_aa: CASKDRGADTQYF

v_call: TRBV20-1
j_call: TRBJ2-1
d_call: TRBD2
clone_size: few
cdr3_nt: TGCAGTGCTAGGGGGCCTAGCGGGCGAAACTACAATGAGCAGTTCTTC
cdr3_aa: CSARGPSGRNYNEQFF

v_call: TRBV6-5
j_call: TRBJ1-2
d_call: -
clone_size: -
cdr3_nt: TGTGCCAGCAGTTACTCAGCCCTCTATGGCTACACCTTC
cdr3_aa: CASSYSALYGYTF

v_call: TRBV9
j_call: TRBJ2-7
d_call: TRBD1
clone_size: -
cdr3_nt: TGTGCCAGCAGCGCTGACAGGGGTACCCCCTACGAGCAGTACTTC
cdr3_aa: CASSADRGTPYEQYF

v_call: TRBV7-9
j_call: TRBJ2-1
d_call: -
clone_size: few
cdr3_nt: TGTGCCAGCAGCTCGACAACCGTGAGGAATGAGCAGTTCTTC
cdr3_aa: CASSSTTVRNEQFF

v_call: TRBV5-1
j_call: TRBJ1-4
d_call: -
clone_size: few
cdr3_nt: TGCGCCAGCAGCTCCGGCAGGGATAATGAAAAACTGTTTTTT
cdr3_aa: CASSSGRDNEKLFF

v_call: TRBV6-5
j_call: TRBJ2-2
d_call: TRBD1
clone_size: -
cdr3_nt: TGTGCCAGCAGTACGACAGGGAACACCGGGAAGCTGTTTTTT
cdr3_aa: CASSTTGNTGKLFF

v_call: TRBV15
j_call: TRBJ2-3
d_call: -
clone_size: many
cdr3_nt: TGTGCCACCAGCAGAGATCTTCCTGACTACTCTCTGGATACGCAGTATTTT
cdr3_aa: CATSRDLPDYSLDTQYF

v_call: TRBV4-3
j_call: TRBJ2-1
d_call: TRBD2
clone_size: few
cdr3_nt: TGCGCCAGCAGCCAAGATCCGACTAGCGGGGGCTTTACGGGCAATGAGCAGTTCTTC
cdr3_aa: CASSQDPTSGGFTGNEQFF

v_call: TRBV6-1
j_call: TRBJ2-5
d_call: TRBD2
clone_size: few
cdr3_nt: TGTGCCAGCACTCCGGCGGGCGCGGGGGGTGCCACGTGGGAGCAGTACTTC
cdr3_aa: CASTPAGAGGATWEQYF

v_call: TRBV4-1
j_call: TRBJ2-5
d_call: TRBD1
clone_size: -
cdr3_nt: TGCGCCAGCAGCCAAGAACTGGGACAGGGACGGACCCAGTACTTC
cdr3_aa: CASSQELGQGRTQYF

v_call: TRBV5-1
j_call: TRBJ2-3
d_call: TRBD1
clone_size: few
cdr3_nt: TGCGCCAGCAGCCTGTGGGACAGGGTGGAAGATACGCAGTATTTT
cdr3_aa: CASSLWDRVEDTQYF

v_call: TRBV4-1
j_call: TRBJ1-2
d_call: TRBD1
clone_size: -
cdr3_nt: TGCGCCAGCAGCGGACACCCCACCACAGGGGACGGCTATGGCTACACCTTC
cdr3_aa: CASSGHPTTGDGYGYTF

v_call: TRBV7-3
j_call: TRBJ2-1
d_call: TRBD2
clone_size: -
cdr3_nt: TGTGCCAGCAGCCAAGCACCGGGACTACTGGGGAATGAGCAGTTCTTC
cdr3_aa: CASSQAPGLLGNEQFF

v_call: TRBV5-1
j_call: TRBJ2-1
d_call: -
clone_size: few
cdr3_nt: TGCGCCAGCAGCTTTAGGACGCGCAATGAGCAGTTCTTC
cdr3_aa: CASSFRTRNEQFF

v_call: TRBV20-1
j_call: TRBJ2-1
d_call: TRBD2
clone_size: -
cdr3_nt: TGCAGTGCTAGCCGCGGGAGGCGGGTGGATAATGAGCAGTTCTTC
cdr3_aa: CSASRGRRVDNEQFF

v_call: TRBV5-1
j_call: TRBJ2-1
d_call: -
clone_size: -
cdr3_nt: TGCGCCAGCAGCTTGGGTTTCGGCACTTACAATGAGCAGTTCTTC
cdr3_aa: CASSLGFGTYNEQFF

v_call: TRBV5-1
j_call: TRBJ2-7
d_call: -
clone_size: few
cdr3_nt: TGCGCCAGCAGCATGGGACAAACGAGCTCCTACGAGCAGTACTTC
cdr3_aa: CASSMGQTSSYEQYF

v_call: TRBV20-1
j_call: TRBJ2-1
d_call: -
clone_size: -
cdr3_nt: TGCAGTGCTAGAGTCCCCCCTATTTACAATGAGCAGTTCTTC
cdr3_aa: CSARVPPIYNEQFF

v_call: TRBV4-1
j_call: TRBJ2-7
d_call: TRBD1
clone_size: -
cdr3_nt: TGCGCCAGCAGCCAAGTTCTGACAGGGGGCCTATACGAGCAGTACTTC
cdr3_aa: CASSQVLTGGLYEQYF

v_call: TRBV29-1
j_call: TRBJ2-7
d_call: TRBD1
clone_size: -
cdr3_nt: TGCAGCGTTGACCAGGGGGCGGGCGAGCAGTACTTC
cdr3_aa: CSVDQGAGEQYF

v_call: TRBV12-3/TRBV12-4
j_call: TRBJ2-5
d_call: -
clone_size: many
cdr3_nt: TGTGCCAGCAGCTTAAGACAAGAGACCCAGTACTTC
cdr3_aa: CASSLRQETQYF

v_call: TRBV5-5
j_call: TRBJ2-5
d_call: -
clone_size: many
cdr3_nt: TGTGCCAGCAGCTCTCGGACTGACCAAGAGACCCAGTACTTC
cdr3_aa: CASSSRTDQETQYF

v_call: TRBV12-3/TRBV12-4
j_call: TRBJ2-7
d_call: TRBD2
clone_size: -
cdr3_nt: TGTGCCAGCAGTTTCGGGCTAGCGGGGTCCTTGGGCGAGCAGTACTTC
cdr3_aa: CASSFGLAGSLGEQYF

v_call: TRBV27
j_call: TRBJ2-5
d_call: TRBD1
clone_size: -
cdr3_nt: TGTGCCAGCAGGTCCGGGACAGGGGCTGGGACCCAGTACTTC
cdr3_aa: CASRSGTGAGTQYF

v_call: TRBV20-1
j_call: TRBJ2-5
d_call: -
clone_size: once
cdr3_nt: TGCAGTGCTAGAGAAGTTAGGGTCAGGACCCAGTACTTC
cdr3_aa: CSAREVRVRTQYF

v_call: TRBV20-1
j_call: TRBJ2-5
d_call: -
clone_size: -
cdr3_nt: TGCAGTGCTAGAGATTGGCAGGGGTGGCAAGAGACCCAGTACTTC
cdr3_aa: CSARDWQGWQETQYF

v_call: TRBV10-3
j_call: TRBJ1-4
d_call: -
clone_size: -
cdr3_nt: TGTGCCATCTGTCCGAATCCAGGGCTGAATGAAAAACTGTTTTTT
cdr3_aa: CAICPNPGLNEKLFF

v_call: TRBV27
j_call: TRBJ1-1
d_call: TRBD1
clone_size: -
cdr3_nt: TGTGCCAGCACCCCGGGACAGGGGGTAGCTGAAGCTTTCTTT
cdr3_aa: CASTPGQGVAEAFF

v_call: TRBV28
j_call: TRBJ2-1
d_call: TRBD2
clone_size: -
cdr3_nt: TGTGCCAGCAGTTCCTATAGCGGGGGGTTCTACAATGAGCAGTTCTTC
cdr3_aa: CASSSYSGGFYNEQFF

v_call: TRBV3-1
j_call: TRBJ1-3
d_call: -
clone_size: many
cdr3_nt: TGTGCCAGCAGCCTAAGTCCCTCCTCTGGAAACACCATATATTTT
cdr3_aa: CASSLSPSSGNTIYF

v_call: TRBV29-1
j_call: TRBJ2-4
d_call: TRBD2
clone_size: few
cdr3_nt: TGCAGCGTTTCTGGACTAGCGGGGGGGAACATTCAGTACTTC
cdr3_aa: CSVSGLAGGNIQYF

v_call: TRBV9
j_call: TRBJ1-1
d_call: TRBD1
clone_size: few
cdr3_nt: TGTGCCAGCAGCACAGGGGACCTGAACACTGAAGCTTTCTTT
cdr3_aa: CASSTGDLNTEAFF

v_call: TRBV20-1
j_call: TRBJ2-1
d_call: -
clone_size: -
cdr3_nt: TGCAGTGCCCCCTGGGGGAGGACCTCCTACAATGAGCAGTTCTTC
cdr3_aa: CSAPWGRTSYNEQFF

v_call: TRBV25-1
j_call: TRBJ1-4
d_call: -
clone_size: many
cdr3_nt: TGTGCCACGCAGGAGGCACTAGAGGAAAAACTGTTTTTT
cdr3_aa: CATQEALEEKLFF

v_call: TRBV6-6
j_call: TRBJ2-7
d_call: -
clone_size: -
cdr3_nt: TGTGCCACCGCCCGGGACACGGTCTACGAGCAGTACTTC
cdr3_aa: CATARDTVYEQYF

v_call: TRBV7-8
j_call: TRBJ2-5
d_call: -
clone_size: many
cdr3_nt: TGTGCCATCGTGGACCAAGAGACCCAGTACTTC
cdr3_aa: CAIVDQETQYF

v_call: TRBV7-3
j_call: TRBJ1-1
d_call: -
clone_size: few
cdr3_nt: TGTGCCAGCAGCGTCCAAGGGGAAGGGACTGAAGCTTTCTTT
cdr3_aa: CASSVQGEGTEAFF

v_call: TRBV5-1
j_call: TRBJ1-1
d_call: -
clone_size: -
cdr3_nt: TGCGCCAGCAGCCCGACAGTGCCAAACACTGAAGCTTTCTTT
cdr3_aa: CASSPTVPNTEAFF